This record concerns one TCR beta chain sequence. Its ends do not fully match the called genes, so a read error is possible. This sample is drawn from a study of T cells in Graves' hyperthyroidism and ophthalmopathy. The CDR3 runs 19 residues. Germline V gene sequence: CDR1 MDHEN, CDR2 SYDVKM. The investigators amplified TCR beta CDR3 regions from RNA transcripts. Primed by the HTBI set, a first-round RT-PCR was run on the TCR CDR3. One entry per CDR3 protein results from TCRdb running MiXCR on the multiplex PCR reads. The sample holds approximately 570,000 distinct CDR3 sequences, about 20% seen once.

This clonotype was sampled from a middle-aged man with Graves' ophthalmopathy. The sequenced material came from blood. The chain uses TRBV28 and TRBJ2-6; 8 bases are a match to TRBD1. In DNA, the CDR3 is TGTGCCAGCAGTTCGAATGGACAGGGTCAGCTGGCTGGGGCCAACATCCTGACTTTC. It is translated as CASSSNGQGQLAGANILTF.